What follows are 18 T cell receptor beta chains derived from one specimen sequenced in a study of T cell responses to AZD1222 COVID-19 vaccine. Sequencing used immunoSEQ multiplex PCR; TCRdb keeps in-frame clones, though not all of them. Of about 110,000 clones listed, roughly 87% are singletons. The material sequenced was peripheral blood, taken on day 0 of AZD1222 vaccination. The receptors here all came from an adult in good health.

The rearrangement joins TRBV21-1 to TRBJ2-2; the D call in the table, TRBD1, was not verified against the DNA. TRBV21-1 is flagged as a pseudogene. The CDR3 is 18 amino acids. Here the CDR3 reads CASSKGPGTGANTGELFF. The DNA of the CDR3 is TGTGCCAGCAGCAAAGGGCCAGGGACAGGAGCCAACACCGGGGAGCTGTTTTTT.

The rearrangement uses TRBV28 and TRBJ1-5; TRBD1 matches 8 bases. J gave up 8 bases and V 8 bases, and 14 bases lay outside the gene matches. The germline V gene encodes CDR1 MDHEN and CDR2 SYDVKM. The CDR3 runs to 15 residues. The CDR3 DNA sequence: TGTGCCAGCCGACCCCCGACTGGACAGGGCAAGCCCCAGCATTTT. It translates to CASRPPTGQGKPQHF. Full variable domain (rest looked up from reference TRBV28 and TRBJ1-5): DVKVTQSSRYLVKRTGEKVFLECVQDMDHENMFWYRQDPGLGLRLIYFSYDVKMKEKGDIPEGYSVSREKKERFSLILESASTNQTSMYLCASRPPTGQGKPQHFGDGTRLSIL.

V and J are TRBV5-1 and TRBJ1-1; no firm D call. Germline CDR1 SGHRS, CDR2 YFSETQ. This CDR3 spans 14 amino acids. The germline V and J ends were trimmed by 2 bases and 4 bases, with 12 bases remaining between them. The CDR3 here is CASSLGGGSTEAFF. CDR3 sequence (DNA): TGCGCCAGCAGCTTAGGAGGTGGGTCCACTGAAGCTTTCTTT.

The rearrangement joins TRBV12-3 or TRBV12-4 to TRBJ1-2; the D gene is possibly TRBD1 (6 bases). The V end lost 4 bases, the J end lost 6 bases, and 12 bases lay between the germline ends. The CDR3 runs 13 residues. The CDR3 DNA is TGTGCCAGCAGTTCTACAGGGTGGGATGGCTACACCTTC. Encoded protein: CASSSTGWDGYTF.

This clone occurred a few times. The gene calls are TRBV3-1 (or the pseudogene TRBV3-2) and TRBJ1-4; TRBD1 is a possible D gene (6 bases). Trimming stripped 2 bases from V and 8 bases from J, with 15 bases between. In germline, CDR1 is LGHDT, CDR2 YNNKEL (reference sequence). The length of the CDR3 is 15 residues. In DNA, the CDR3 is TGTGCCAGCAGCCAACGGTCAGGGGTAGGGGAAAAACTGTTTTTT. It yields the protein CASSQRSGVGEKLFF.

This clone was found once. The chain couples TRBV9 to TRBJ2-1, with D uncertain. The V gene lost 0 bases and the J gene lost 0 bases, with 7 bases spanning the gap. The germline V gene has CDR1 SGDLS and CDR2 YYNGEE. The CDR3 totals 15 residues. The CDR3 spells CASSVGGNSYNEQFF. The CDR3 DNA sequence: TGTGCCAGCAGCGTAGGCGGAAACTCCTACAATGAGCAGTTCTTC.

The chain recombines TRBV20-1 with TRBJ1-1; TRBD1 aligns across 11 bases. The CDR3 runs 15 residues. Germline CDR1 is DFQATT and CDR2 is SNEGSKA (reference sequence). Trimming removed 3 bases from V and 6 bases from J; junction bases left unmatched: 9. This CDR3 is CSASVPGTGGPEAFF. CDR3 bases: TGCAGTGCTAGTGTACCCGGGACAGGGGGACCTGAAGCTTTCTTT.

This clone was observed a few times. V and J are TRBV10-3 and TRBJ1-6; D not certain. In germline, CDR1 is ENHRY, CDR2 SYGVKD. Trimming took off 0 bases at V and 8 bases at J, with 8 bases between the two ends. CDR3 length: 14 residues. CDR3: CAISESGSYSPLHF. The CDR3 DNA follows: TGTGCCATCAGTGAGTCTGGTAGTTATTCACCCCTCCACTTT.

V is TRBV18 and J is TRBJ1-1; D may be TRBD1 (5 bases). V gave up 4 bases and J gave up 0 bases, with 21 bases separating them. The CDR3 is made up of 18 amino acids. Germline CDR1 is KGHSH and CDR2 is LQKENI. The CDR3 sequence is CASSRLRGLGGVNTEAFF. The CDR3 coding sequence is TGTGCCAGCTCACGGCTTCGGGGGTTAGGCGGGGTGAACACTGAAGCTTTCTTT.

This sequence joins TRBV30 and TRBJ1-1; no firm D call. CDR1 is GTSNPN and CDR2 is SVGIG in the germline V gene (reference sequence). Trimming took off 0 bases at V and 11 bases at J, with 10 bases between the two ends. The CDR3 is 11 amino acids. The CDR3, as DNA: TGTGCCTGGAGTGTATACAACCAGGCTTTCTTT. Translated, it gives CAWSVYNQAFF.

V gene TRBV10-3 combines with J gene TRBJ2-1, with D perhaps being TRBD1 or TRBD2 (7 bases each). The ends were cut back, 8 bases at V and 3 bases at J, with 17 bases in the middle. This CDR3 spans 15 amino acids. Germline V CDR1 and CDR2: ENHRY, SYGVKD. The CDR3 DNA reads as TGTGCCATCCAGGGGGGCGGGAGTCGCTACAATGAGCAGTTCTTC. This translates into CAIQGGGSRYNEQFF.

The chain couples TRBV21-1 to TRBJ1-6; the table names TRBD1, a call not compared with the DNA. TRBV21-1 is tagged as a pseudogene. CDR3 length: 15 amino acids. This CDR3 reads CASSTQGGKDSPLHF. CDR3 bases: TGTGCCAGCAGCACACAGGGGGGAAAAGATTCACCCCTCCACTTT.

This rearrangement joins TRBV13 to TRBJ1-2; possible D gene TRBD1, 5 bases. The CDR3 is made up of 13 amino acids. Germline CDR1 is PRHDT and CDR2 is FYEKMQ (reference sequence). V dropped 1 base and J dropped 6 bases, with 9 bases sitting between them. CDR3 protein: CASSLEGPDGYTF. CDR3 DNA: TGTGCCAGCAGCTTAGAGGGACCCGATGGCTACACCTTC.

The V and J genes are TRBV4-1 and TRBJ1-2, with a possible D match to TRBD1 (5 bases). The germline V gene has CDR1 MGHRA and CDR2 YSYEKL. V shed 2 bases and J shed 3 bases, with 13 bases lying between them. This CDR3 contains 15 residues. CDR3 sequence: CASSQPLGEYYGYTF. In DNA form, the CDR3 reads TGCGCCAGCAGCCAACCCCTAGGGGAGTACTATGGCTACACCTTC.

The chain couples TRBV18 to TRBJ2-5, with D possibly matching TRBD2 (5 bases). Trimming pared 6 bases from V and 3 bases from J, leaving 17 bases between. The germline V gene encodes CDR1 KGHSH and CDR2 LQKENI. The CDR3 runs 15 residues. CDR3 sequence: CASSPSLGPEETQYF. CDR3 in DNA: TGTGCCAGCTCCCCCTCACTAGGGCCGGAAGAGACCCAGTACTTC.

V and J are TRBV9 and TRBJ1-3; the D is unclear. Germline CDR1 reads SGDLS; CDR2 reads YYNGEE. The CDR3 length is 16 residues. Trimming took off 4 bases at V and 0 bases at J, with 14 bases between the two ends. The CDR3 DNA is TGTGCCAGCAGCCTCCAGACCGAACTCTCTGGAAACACCATATATTTT. Protein product: CASSLQTELSGNTIYF.

The V gene is TRBV7-8, the J gene TRBJ1-5; 8 bases fit TRBD1. The CDR3 consists of 17 residues. CDR1 is SGHVS, CDR2 FQNEAQ, per germline. The ends lost 5 bases at V and 1 base at J; junction bases unmatched: 10. CDR3 residues: CASSPLTGVLSNQPQHF. CDR3 nucleotides: TGTGCCAGCAGCCCGTTGACAGGGGTATTGAGCAATCAGCCCCAGCATTTT.

The chain links TRBV6-5 to TRBJ1-1; no firm D call. The CDR3 length is 14 residues. Trimming shortened V by 6 bases and J by 7 bases, and 18 bases separated the two germline ends. The germline CDR1 and CDR2 sequences are MNHEY and SVGAGI. The CDR3 nucleotides read TGTGCCAGCAGACACCGGAGGGAGGCCAATGAAGCTTTCTTT. It translates to CASRHRREANEAFF.